What follows describes a single T cell receptor (beta chain). Assay: immunoSEQ multiplex PCR; the TCRdb copy retains only in-frame clones and omits some. The data contain 25,000 to 30,000 clones, approximately 84% of them singletons. All CD4+ cells other than CD45RA+CCR7+CD95- naive cells were sorted as memory, over 95% pure. The entry originates in a study of human CD4 T cells and Enterobacteriaceae. The CDR3 extends over 13 amino acids. CDR1 MDHEN and CDR2 SYDVKM come from the germline V gene. Trimming cost V 4 bases and J 3 bases, with 8 bases left between them. The V and J genes are TRBV28 and TRBJ2-3, with unresolved D. This sequence was found in a human donor in good health. What was sequenced was memory CD4+ T cells from blood. The CDR3 DNA follows: TGTGCCAGCAGTTCCTCGGTTACAGATACGCAGTATTTT. Protein: CASSSSVTDTQYF.